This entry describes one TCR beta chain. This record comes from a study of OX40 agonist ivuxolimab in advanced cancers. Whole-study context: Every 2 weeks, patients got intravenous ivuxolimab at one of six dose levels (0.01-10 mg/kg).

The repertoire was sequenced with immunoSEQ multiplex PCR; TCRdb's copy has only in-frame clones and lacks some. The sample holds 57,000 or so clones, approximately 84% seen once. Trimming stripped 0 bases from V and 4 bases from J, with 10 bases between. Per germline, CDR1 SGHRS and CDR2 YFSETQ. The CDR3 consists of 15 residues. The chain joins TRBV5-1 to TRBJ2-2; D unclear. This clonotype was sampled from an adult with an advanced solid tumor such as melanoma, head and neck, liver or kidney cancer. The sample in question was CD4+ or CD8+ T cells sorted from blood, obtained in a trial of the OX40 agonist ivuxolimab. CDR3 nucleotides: TGCGCCAGCAGCTTGGATTTTGTAACCACCGGGGAGCTGTTTTTT. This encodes CASSLDFVTTGELFF.